These 11 T cell receptor beta chains originate from one sample sequenced in a study of blood T cell repertoires in COVID-19. This table comes from immunoSEQ multiplex PCR, and its TCRdb copy is limited to in-frame clones, with some not included. The sample comprises a few hundred thousand clones, roughly 87% of which are singletons, and around 0.8% rests with the top ten. What was sequenced was peripheral blood. The receptors shown here come from a woman aged 25 to 39 with acute or convalescent COVID-19.

Remarks on this clone: Other DNA sequences from this sample encode an identical CDR3 as well. The chain is built from TRBV6-2 or TRBV6-3 and TRBJ2-5; a weak D match, TRBD1 (5 bases). CDR1 is MNHEY, CDR2 SVGEGT, per germline. The V end was cut by 0 bases, the J end by 5 bases, with 10 bases between. This CDR3 contains 14 residues. The CDR3 bases are TGTGCCAGCAGTTACTCGAGTGGGGCCGAGACCCAGTACTTC. Amino acid sequence: CASSYSSGAETQYF.

The sample holds one count of this clone. The chain recombines TRBV6-1 with TRBJ1-1; 8 bases map to TRBD1. This CDR3 contains 14 residues. V was clipped by 3 bases and J by 5 bases; unmatched bases: 5. CDR1 and CDR2 (germline): MNHNS, SASEGT. CDR3 amino acids: CASSEHRGGTEAFF. CDR3 in DNA: TGTGCCAGCAGTGAGCACAGGGGGGGAACTGAAGCTTTCTTT.

With regard to this clone: Other DNA sequences in the same sample also yield this CDR3. The chain employs TRBV9 and TRBJ1-1, with 8 bases lining up with TRBD1. The CDR3 loop spans 13 amino acids. Germline V lookup: CDR1 SGDLS, CDR2 YYNGEE. The J segment lost 5 bases and the V segment lost 0 bases, leaving 0 bases of the junction unmatched. CDR3 region: CASSVGQGTEAFF. DNA for the CDR3: TGTGCCAGCAGCGTAGGACAGGGGACTGAAGCTTTCTTT.

V and J are TRBV12-3 or TRBV12-4 and TRBJ2-7, with D perhaps matching TRBD2 (5 bases). V gave up 3 bases and J gave up 7 bases, with 10 bases separating them. The CDR3 extends over 12 amino acids. CDR3 amino acids: CASSLGSGEQYF. The CDR3 nucleotides are TGTGCCAGCAGTTTGGGGTCGGGAGAGCAGTACTTC.

The chain has TRBV7-6 and TRBJ1-5; 7 bases align to TRBD1. Unmatched junction bases numbered 14, after V lost 5 bases and J lost 4 bases. CDR3 length equals 17 residues. Germline V gives CDR1 SGHVS, CDR2 FNYEAQ. CDR3 amino acids: CASSTLVAGGFNQPQHF. In DNA, the CDR3 is TGTGCCAGCAGCACTCTCGTCGCAGGGGGATTTAATCAGCCCCAGCATTTT.

The gene calls are TRBV27 and TRBJ2-1; 10 positions match TRBD2. In germline, CDR1 is MNHEY, CDR2 SMNVEV (reference sequence). The CDR3 consists of 14 residues. J gave up 8 bases and V 3 bases, and 4 bases lay outside the gene matches. The CDR3 coding sequence is TGTGCCAGCAGTTTCTCAGCGGGAGGGTATGAGCAGTTCTTC. It encodes CASSFSAGGYEQFF.

The J gene is TRBJ2-1, the V gene TRBV24-1; D ambiguous. The CDR3 runs 11 residues. Germline CDR1 reads KGHDR; CDR2 reads SFDVKD. Trimming stripped 7 bases from V and 9 bases from J, with 9 bases between. CDR3 residues: CATRWAGEQFF. For the CDR3, the DNA is TGTGCCACCAGGTGGGCAGGTGAGCAGTTCTTC.

J is TRBJ2-1 and V is TRBV5-4; D might be TRBD2 (5 bases). The CDR3 has 12 residues. CDR1 SGHNT and CDR2 YYREEE come from the germline V gene (reference sequence). V lost 7 bases to trimming and J lost 3 bases, with 8 bases between them. In DNA, the CDR3 is TGTGCCAGCCACCGGGACTACAATGAGCAGTTCTTC. Protein product: CASHRDYNEQFF.

This clone was found once. V usage is TRBV5-1 and J usage is TRBJ2-1, with D perhaps matching TRBD2 (6 bases). CDR3 length: 14 amino acids. CDR1 is SGHRS and CDR2 is YFSETQ in the germline V gene. The V end lost 4 bases, the J end lost 4 bases, and 12 bases lay between the germline ends. The CDR3 loop is CASSDAGLYNEQFF. CDR3 nucleotides: TGCGCCAGCAGCGACGCGGGACTTTACAATGAGCAGTTCTTC.

DNA of the CDR3: TGTGCCAGCAGTCGACTAGCGGCCTACGAGCAGTACTTC. Translating gives CASSRLAAYEQYF. V usage is TRBV27 and J usage is TRBJ2-7; 9 bases agree with TRBD2. The CDR3 is made up of 13 amino acids. Germline assignment: CDR1 MNHEY and CDR2 SMNVEV (reference sequence). With 5 bases clipped from V and 2 bases from J, the junction kept 1 base outside the gene matches.

The chain links TRBV11-2 to TRBJ2-1; a weak D match, TRBD2 (6 bases). Between the trimmed V and J ends, which lost 6 bases and 6 bases, there was a span of 15 bases. The germline V gene has CDR1 SGHAT and CDR2 FQNNGV. The CDR3 consists of 14 residues. CDR3 coding DNA: TGTGCCAGCAGTATCGAGCGGGTGGGCAATGAGCAGTTCTTC. The encoded protein is CASSIERVGNEQFF.